This T cell receptor beta chain was captured in a study of OX40 agonist ivuxolimab in advanced cancers. Across the study: Patients were dosed with the agonistic anti-OX40 (CD134) antibody ivuxolimab.

Trimming removed 7 bases at V and 2 bases at J, with 18 bases between. Germline CDR1 is MDHEN and CDR2 is SYDVKM. There are 16 residues in the CDR3. Clones were sequenced by immunoSEQ multiplex PCR, and TCRdb holds only the in-frame ones, with some missing. The table includes 65,000 to 95,000 clones, around 90% detected once. In its sample, this clone was seen once. This TCR was sampled from an adult with an advanced solid tumor such as melanoma, head and neck, liver or kidney cancer. The sequencing here drew on CD4+ or CD8+ T cells sorted from blood, taken in a trial of the OX40 agonist ivuxolimab. The chain links TRBV28 to TRBJ1-3, with TRBD1 as a possible D gene (6 bases). CDR3 amino acids: CASKVVGGGPGNTIYF. In DNA, the CDR3 is TGTGCCAGCAAAGTGGTAGGGGGAGGGCCTGGAAACACCATATATTTT.